These 15 T cell receptor beta chains came from one sample sequenced in a study of CXCR3-negative and CXCR3-positive naive CD8 T cells. Whole-study findings and limits: CXCR3-expressing naive cells carried TRB CDR3s more hydrophobic than those of CXCR3-negative naive cells.

Carrying UMI labels, the TRB cDNA libraries were prepared through 5' RACE. TCRdb reprocessed the 5' RACE reads and keeps a single row for each CDR3 protein, giving no DNA. The sample table includes roughly 110,000 distinct CDR3 sequences. The antigens these receptors bind are not known. Sequenced material: naive CXCR3+ CD8+ T cells from blood. The subset here: CD45RO-CCR7+CD27+CD95- naive CD8+ T cells expressing CXCR3 (TNR3+). The source of these receptors is a human donor in good health. Some clones in this sample may be carry-over from other donors' samples.

The chain couples TRBV10-3 to TRBJ2-7; no DNA is available, so the TRBD1 call from TCRdb remains unchecked. Germline CDR1 is ENHRY and CDR2 is SYGVKD. The CDR3 runs to 15 residues. CDR3 residues: CAISESVDRAYEQYF.

The chain joins TRBV2 to TRBJ1-1; the TRBD1 assignment by TCRdb is unverifiable without DNA. Germline CDR1 SNHLY, CDR2 FYNNEI. The CDR3 extends over 13 amino acids. The CDR3 sequence is CASSEGAGTEAFF. The variable domain in full, completed from reference TRBV2 and TRBJ1-1, reads EPEVTQTPSHQVTQMGQEVILRCVPISNHLYFYWYRQILGQKVEFLVSFYNNEISEKSEIFDDQFSVERPDGSNFTLKIRSTKLEDSAMYFCASSEGAGTEAFFGQGTRLTVV.

The J gene is TRBJ2-1, the V gene TRBV5-1. This CDR3 has 14 amino acids. Germline CDR1 is SGHRS and CDR2 is YFSETQ. The chain's CDR3 is CASGSDNSYNEQFF.

This sequence joins TRBV28 and TRBJ2-2; TCRdb indicates TRBD2, and absent DNA this call remains unverified. This CDR3 is 13 amino acids long. Germline CDR1 and CDR2: MDHEN and SYDVKM. CDR3 protein: CASLYRDTGELFF.

This chain uses TRBV12-3 or TRBV12-4 with TRBJ2-7; TCRdb names TRBD1, which stays unverified in the absence of DNA. The CDR3 is 16 amino acids. The CDR3 protein is CASSDSLGQGRYEQYF.

The rearrangement uses TRBV7-6 and TRBJ1-6; absent DNA, TCRdb's TRBD1 call cannot be checked. This CDR3 region has 15 residues. Germline V gene sequence: CDR1 SGHVS, CDR2 FNYEAQ. CDR3 in amino acids: CASSSDGEYGSPLHF.

The CDR3 protein is CASSQAGTGPYEQYF. The chain is built from TRBV23-1 and TRBJ2-7; TCRdb calls TRBD1, which cannot be checked without DNA. TRBV23-1 is sorted into the ORF group, with uncertain function. The CDR3 is 15 amino acids.

This chain joins TRBV4-2 and TRBJ2-7. This CDR3 contains 15 residues. The germline CDR1 and CDR2 sequences are LGHNA and YNFKEQ. The CDR3 protein is CASSQEWQGPYEQYF.

The CDR3 is CASSFPTGTGPAEQYF. The chain joins TRBV28 to TRBJ2-7; TCRdb gives TRBD1 as the D gene, but with no DNA this cannot be confirmed. This CDR3 has 16 amino acids. Looked up from germline, CDR1 is MDHEN and CDR2 is SYDVKM. The complete variable domain, with remaining parts taken from reference TRBV28 and TRBJ2-7, reads DVKVTQSSRYLVKRTGEKVFLECVQDMDHENMFWYRQDPGLGLRLIYFSYDVKMKEKGDIPEGYSVSREKKERFSLILESASTNQTSMYLCASSFPTGTGPAEQYFGPGTRLTVT.

The chain combines TRBV28 with TRBJ2-7. The CDR3 has 12 residues. Germline values: CDR1 MDHEN, CDR2 SYDVKM. This chain's CDR3 is CASSSYTYEQYF. Full variable domain (remainder filled in from reference TRBV28 and TRBJ2-7): DVKVTQSSRYLVKRTGEKVFLECVQDMDHENMFWYRQDPGLGLRLIYFSYDVKMKEKGDIPEGYSVSREKKERFSLILESASTNQTSMYLCASSSYTYEQYFGPGTRLTVT.

The chain employs TRBV6-2 or TRBV6-3 and TRBJ2-1; the D gene TCRdb calls, TRBD2, cannot be checked with no DNA. The CDR3 is 14 residues long. From germline, CDR1 is MNHEY and CDR2 SVGEGT. CDR3 in amino acids: CASSSLTMANEQFF.

This chain connects TRBV6-2 or TRBV6-3 to TRBJ2-7; TCRdb names TRBD1, which stays unverified in the absence of DNA. CDR1 is MNHEY and CDR2 is SVGEGT in the germline V gene. The CDR3 sequence is 13 residues long. CDR3: CAASTTGGYEQYF.

This chain uses TRBV5-1 with TRBJ1-5. CDR3 size: 13 residues. Germline assignment: CDR1 SGHRS and CDR2 YFSETQ. CDR3 sequence reads: CASSLGDNQPQHF.

The rearrangement joins TRBV12-3 or TRBV12-4 to TRBJ2-1; TCRdb's assignment of TRBD1 cannot be checked, as there is no DNA. The CDR3 loop spans 14 amino acids. CDR3 in amino acids: CASSAGTLYNEQFF.

The chain uses TRBV12-3 or TRBV12-4 and TRBJ2-5. The CDR3 length is 12 residues. The CDR3 sequence: CASSFSEETQYF.